The clone carrying this T cell receptor beta chain occurred many times. This record comes from a study of early T cells in non-severe SARS-CoV-2 infection. The germline V and J ends were trimmed by 5 bases and 0 bases, with 17 bases remaining between them. This CDR3 is 17 amino acids long. CDR1 and CDR2 from the germline V gene are LNHDA and SQIVND (reference sequence). Each CDR3 protein gets one entry after TCRdb re-called the 5' RACE reads with MiXCR. The sample includes 55,000 to 65,000 distinct CDR3 sequences, 9.5% to 14% seen only once; the top ten take 1.7%. The chain joins TRBV19 to TRBJ2-1; D is perhaps TRBD1 (6 bases). This TCR was recovered from an adult who was a healthcare worker with PCR-confirmed SARS-CoV-2 infection or an uninfected control (not recorded which). The specimen sequenced was whole blood. The DNA of the CDR3 is TGTGCCAGTAGTCCCCCTACAGGGCCCGGCTCCTACAATGAGCAGTTCTTC. Its translation: CASSPPTGPGSYNEQFF.